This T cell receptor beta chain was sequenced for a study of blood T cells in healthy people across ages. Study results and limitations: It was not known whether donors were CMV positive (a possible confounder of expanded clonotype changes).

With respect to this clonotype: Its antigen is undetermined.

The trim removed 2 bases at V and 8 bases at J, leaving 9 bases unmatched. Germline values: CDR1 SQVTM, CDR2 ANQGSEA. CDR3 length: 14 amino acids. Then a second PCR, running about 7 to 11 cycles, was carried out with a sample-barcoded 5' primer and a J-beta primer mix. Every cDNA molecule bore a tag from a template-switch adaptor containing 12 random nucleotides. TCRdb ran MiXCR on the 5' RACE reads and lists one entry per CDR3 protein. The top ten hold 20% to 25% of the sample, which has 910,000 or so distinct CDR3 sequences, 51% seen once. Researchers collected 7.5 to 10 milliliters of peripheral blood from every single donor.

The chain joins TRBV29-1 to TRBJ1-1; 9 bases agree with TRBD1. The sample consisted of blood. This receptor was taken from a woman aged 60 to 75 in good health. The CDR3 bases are TGCAGCGTTGAAAGGGGGACAGGGCTTTCCGAAGCTTTCTTT. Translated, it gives CSVERGTGLSEAFF.